Sequencing of this T cell receptor beta chain was carried out in a study of cytomegalovirus exposure and HLA in healthy donors. The CDR3 length is 18 residues. V lost 0 bases, J lost 1 base, and 8 bases stayed unmatched. Germline V gene sequence: CDR1 LNHNV, CDR2 YYDKDF (reference sequence). This clone was observed once. Its antigen is still unknown. It was with 60 Vbeta and 13 Jbeta primers that the PCR ran. Method: immunoSEQ multiplex PCR; TCRdb's copy keeps in-frame clones and lacks some. The sample contains about 140,000 clones, nearly 80% of which appear only once. Findings of the study overall: Earlier findings revealed that most TCR beta V segments proved productive either about 87% or about 30% of the time.

The receptor was isolated from a woman aged 25 to 39 in good health and CMV-seronegative. Material: PBMCs. This chain joins TRBV15 and TRBJ1-4; 7 bases line up with TRBD1. CDR3 in amino acids: CATSRDLDRFQTNEKLFF. Written as DNA, the CDR3 is TGTGCCACCAGCAGAGATTTGGACAGGTTTCAAACTAATGAAAAACTGTTTTTT.